Below are 29 T cell receptor beta chains sequenced from a single sample in a study of shared clonotypes between healthy human individuals (dated by TCRdb to the early 2020s). Library prep was done by the immunoSEQ multiplex PCR assay. In TCRdb, the immuneACCESS table is reduced to in-frame sequences with V and J assigned. These tables do not hold every clone; where another copy was compared, an unresolved V gene accounts for under half, and the others remain unexplained. The sample table records about 2 million clones; about 95% of these occur just once. Together, the top ten hold roughly 1.1% of the sample. CD8 naive samples consisted of CD45RO-negative cells that were positively selected for CCR7, yielding a CD45RA+CCR7+ population without TemRA cells. Sequencing was performed on naive CD8+ T cells sorted from blood. In light of the paper, this sample's cell subset or site label describes: CD45RA+CCR7+. The receptors shown here come from a man aged 18 to 30 in good health.

A word on this clone: Other DNA sequences of this sample code for an identical CDR3. The V call is TRBV9, the J call TRBJ2-5, with TRBD1 identical over 7 bases. Germline CDR1 SGDLS, CDR2 YYNGEE. The CDR3 is made up of 14 amino acids. V gave up 0 bases and J gave up 5 bases; unmatched junction bases: 4. CDR3 bases: TGTGCCAGCAGCGTAGGAGGGGGCGGCGAGACCCAGTACTTC. It translates to CASSVGGGGETQYF.

This sequence joins TRBV7-3 and TRBJ2-2, with a possible D match to TRBD1 (5 bases). The germline gives CDR1 SGHTA, CDR2 FQGTGA. Trimming removed 1 base from V and 6 bases from J, with 12 bases in between. The CDR3 length is 15 residues. CDR3 DNA sequence: TGTGCCAGCAGCTTAATTTCAGGGATCCCCGGGGAGCTGTTTTTT. The encoded protein is CASSLISGIPGELFF.

In nucleotides, the CDR3 is TGTGCCAGCAGCTTACTAGCGGGGACCTCCTACGAGCAGTACTTC. Translation gives CASSLLAGTSYEQYF. This chain connects TRBV5-8 to TRBJ2-7; the match to TRBD2 covers 10 bases. V was clipped by 2 bases and J by 0 bases; unmatched bases: 2. Germline V gene data show CDR1 as SGHTS and CDR2 as YDEGEE. The CDR3 covers 15 residues.

Remarks on this clone: Other DNA sequences of this sample code for an identical CDR3. This chain links TRBV4-3 with TRBJ1-2; TRBD1 might be the D (5 bases). Trimming removed 1 base at V and 3 bases at J, with 15 bases between. Per germline, CDR1 LGHNA and CDR2 YSLEER. This CDR3 region has 16 residues. CDR3 nucleotide sequence: TGCGCCAGCAGCCAAGGCCTCAGAGGGGAGGACTATGGCTACACCTTC. Its protein product is CASSQGLRGEDYGYTF.

In DNA form, the CDR3 reads TGTGCCAGCAGCTCTTCGGCCACCAGCTGGAGCGATACGCAGTATTTT. It specifies CASSSSATSWSDTQYF. The chain combines TRBV9 with TRBJ2-3; D not resolved. This CDR3 has 16 residues. Between the trimmed V and J ends, which lost 4 bases and 6 bases, there was a span of 21 bases. The germline CDR1 and CDR2 sequences are SGDLS and YYNGEE.

The genes are TRBV28 and TRBJ1-3; D may be TRBD1 (5 bases). This CDR3 region has 17 residues. Looked up from germline, CDR1 is MDHEN and CDR2 is SYDVKM. V was pared by 4 bases and J by 2 bases, with 18 bases between. Here the CDR3 DNA reads TGTGCCAGCAGTTCCACCCCCCGGGGGGTAGCTGGAAACACCATATATTTT. As protein: CASSSTPRGVAGNTIYF.

The rearrangement links TRBV7-8 to TRBJ2-2, with 9 bases that match TRBD1. Germline V gene sequence: CDR1 SGHVS, CDR2 FQNEAQ. This CDR3 region has 16 residues. Losses at the gene ends were 5 bases for V and 2 bases for J; bases not matched to a gene: 6. CDR3 DNA: TGTGCCAGCAGCACCCGACAGGGGGATAACACCGGGGAGCTGTTTTTT. Translation: CASSTRQGDNTGELFF.

With respect to this clone: This sample also contains other DNA sequences that code for the same CDR3. V and J are TRBV4-3 and TRBJ2-7; a possible D gene is TRBD1 (6 bases). V gave up 1 base and J gave up 3 bases, with 10 bases separating them. CDR3 length: 14 amino acids. Germline V gene lookup returns CDR1 LGHNA and CDR2 YSLEER. CDR3 in DNA: TGCGCCAGCAGCCAAGGCGAAGGGGGCTACGAGCAGTACTTC. Translating it yields CASSQGEGGYEQYF.

This sequence joins TRBV27 and TRBJ2-2; no clear D. V shed 7 bases and J shed 5 bases, with 11 bases lying between them. CDR1 and CDR2 (germline): MNHEY, SMNVEV (reference sequence). The CDR3 has 13 residues. CDR3 in DNA: TGTGCCAGCACAATCGACCCAACCGGGGAGCTGTTTTTT. Amino acids: CASTIDPTGELFF.

The J gene is TRBJ2-5, the V gene TRBV2; D is tentatively TRBD1 or TRBD2 (6 bases each). The germline V and J ends were trimmed by 2 bases and 1 base, with 17 bases remaining between them. The CDR3 runs 17 residues. Per germline, CDR1 SNHLY and CDR2 FYNNEI. DNA for the CDR3: TGTGCCAGCAGTGAAAGGGGGGCGGGACAATTCCAAGAGACCCAGTACTTC. It yields the protein CASSERGAGQFQETQYF.

The genes are TRBV5-6 and TRBJ1-5; 8 bases match TRBD1. Germline CDR1 is SGHDT and CDR2 is YYEEEE. The CDR3 loop spans 14 amino acids. Trimming took 0 bases from V and 5 from J; bases not matched to a gene: 1. The CDR3 sequence is CASSLGTGYQPQHF. CDR3 bases: TGTGCCAGCAGCTTGGGGACAGGGTATCAGCCCCAGCATTTT.

This chain uses TRBV7-9 with TRBJ1-2, with 9 nucleotides matching TRBD1. The CDR3 spans 17 residues. The V segment lost 3 bases and the J segment 4 bases; nucleotides outside the gene matches: 12. The germline CDR1 and CDR2 sequences are SEHNR and FQNEAQ (reference sequence). Here the CDR3 DNA reads TGTGCCAGCAGCTTGTTGGGGACAGGGTATCCTAGCTATGGCTACACCTTC. It codes for CASSLLGTGYPSYGYTF.

The chain couples TRBV7-6 to TRBJ2-7; 8 positions match TRBD2. V shed 7 bases and J 6 bases; nucleotides not matched to a gene: 8. The CDR3 spans 13 residues. In germline, CDR1 is SGHVS, CDR2 FNYEAQ. In DNA, the CDR3 is TGTGCCAGCATCCCGCCGGGAGGGATCGAGCAGTACTTC. Its translation is CASIPPGGIEQYF.

This chain joins TRBV25-1 and TRBJ2-2; D ambiguous. Per the germline V gene, CDR1 is MGHDK and CDR2 is SYGVNS. V lost 6 bases and J lost 6, with 20 bases in between. This CDR3 comprises 16 residues. CDR3 protein: CASRSGFLMAAGELFF. The CDR3 DNA is TGTGCCAGCAGGTCCGGGTTTTTGATGGCCGCCGGGGAGCTGTTTTTT. The variable domain in full, with the rest retrieved from reference TRBV25-1 and TRBJ2-2, is EADIYQTPRYLVIGTGKKITLECSQTMGHDKMYWYQQDPGMELHLIHYSYGVNSTEKGDLSSESTVSRIRTEHFPLTLESARPSHTSQYLCASRSGFLMAAGELFFGEGSRLTVL.

The V and J genes are TRBV10-2 and TRBJ2-5; 9 bases align to TRBD1. CDR1 and CDR2 from the germline V gene are WSHSY and SAAADI. This CDR3 is built from 16 residues. V lost 6 bases and J lost 4; bases outside the gene matches: 12. CDR3 nucleotides: TGCGCCAGCAGGGAGGGACAGGGAAATAATGTAGAGACCCAGTACTTC. Residues: CASREGQGNNVETQYF.

The V call is TRBV7-9, the J call TRBJ2-7; TRBD1 matches at 9 bases. The V gene's germline CDR1 is SEHNR and CDR2 FQNEAQ (reference sequence). With V trimmed by 4 bases and J by 5 bases, 3 bases remained unmatched. The CDR3 has 13 residues. The CDR3 loop is CASSYRGQDEQYF. CDR3 in DNA: TGTGCCAGCAGCTACAGGGGGCAGGACGAGCAGTACTTC.

CDR3 amino acids: CASSSRVVADTQYF. CDR3 in DNA: TGTGCCAGTAGTTCCCGGGTTGTAGCAGATACGCAGTATTTT. The chain joins TRBV19 to TRBJ2-3; unclear D gene. The CDR3 has 14 amino acids. With 5 bases removed from V and 4 bases from J, the gap between germline ends came to 13 bases. Germline V CDR1 and CDR2: LNHDA, SQIVND (reference sequence).

The chain employs TRBV28 and TRBJ2-7; 8 bases are a match to TRBD2. With 7 bases clipped from V and 1 base from J, the junction kept 6 bases outside the gene matches. The germline V gene encodes CDR1 MDHEN and CDR2 SYDVKM. There are 14 residues in the CDR3. The DNA of the CDR3 is TGTGCCAGCACCGCGTCGGGGGGGTCCTACGAGCAGTACTTC. Translating it yields CASTASGGSYEQYF.

The gene calls are TRBV4-1 and TRBJ1-5; TRBD1 aligns across 8 bases. J lost 6 bases, V lost 0 bases, and 13 bases had no gene match. CDR3 length: 18 amino acids. CDR1 is MGHRA and CDR2 is YSYEKL in the germline V gene. The CDR3 DNA reads TGCGCCAGCAGCCAAGATAGCCAGGGGGCTGGGGGAATTCAGCCCCAGCATTTT. It translates to CASSQDSQGAGGIQPQHF.

The gene calls are TRBV2 and TRBJ2-7; 8 bases align to TRBD2. Per germline, CDR1 SNHLY and CDR2 FYNNEI. The V segment lost 3 bases and the J segment 3 bases; nucleotides outside the gene matches: 10. CDR3 length equals 16 residues. The CDR3 spells CASSDSLAGNFYEQYF. In DNA form, the CDR3 reads TGTGCCAGCAGTGATAGCCTAGCGGGCAATTTCTACGAGCAGTACTTC.

The J gene is TRBJ2-5, the V gene TRBV28, with TRBD2 identical over 10 bases. Germline CDR1 MDHEN, CDR2 SYDVKM. The CDR3 is made up of 15 amino acids. J gave up 5 bases and V 6 bases, and 9 bases lay outside the gene matches. The CDR3 region is CASRQPGLARETQYF. The DNA for the CDR3 is TGTGCCAGCAGACAACCGGGACTAGCGAGGGAGACCCAGTACTTC.

This clone was counted once. J is TRBJ2-7 and V is TRBV13; no clear D. Trimming took off 2 bases at V and 0 bases at J, with 5 bases between the two ends. CDR1 and CDR2 from the germline V gene are PRHDT and FYEKMQ (reference sequence). There are 13 residues in the CDR3. The CDR3, as DNA: TGTGCCAGCAGCTTACCAGCCTCCTACGAGCAGTACTTC. It yields the protein CASSLPASYEQYF. The full variable domain, with the rest looked up from reference TRBV13 and TRBJ2-7, is AAGVIQSPRHLIKEKRETATLKCYPIPRHDTVYWYQQGPGQDPQFLISFYEKMQSDKGSIPDRFSAQQFSDYHSELNMSSLELGDSALYFCASSLPASYEQYFGPGTRLTVT.

The sample holds one count of this clone. This chain connects TRBV15 to TRBJ1-3; 8 bases line up with TRBD1. The V gene end was trimmed by 6 bases and the J gene end by 4 bases; junction bases not matched to a gene: 8. The CDR3 spans 15 residues. Germline V gene lookup returns CDR1 LNHNV and CDR2 YYDKDF (reference sequence). CDR3 amino acids: CATRVDREAGNTIYF. The DNA for the CDR3 is TGTGCCACCAGGGTGGACAGGGAGGCCGGAAACACCATATATTTT.

This clone was recorded only once. For the CDR3, the DNA is TGTGCCAGCAGCTTGGTGGGAGGGGCGAGGGAGACCCAGTACTTC. It translates to CASSLVGGARETQYF. The V call is TRBV5-6, the J call TRBJ2-5, with 7 positions matching TRBD2. The CDR3 is 15 residues long. Germline CDR1 reads SGHDT; CDR2 reads YYEEEE. V trimming: 0 bases; J trimming: 5 bases; junction bases outside the gene matches: 7. The full variable domain, in which reference TRBV5-6 and TRBJ2-5 provide the parts outside the CDR3, is DAGVTQSPTHLIKTRGQQVTLRCSPKSGHDTVSWYQQALGQGPQFIFQYYEEEERQRGNFPDRFSGHQFPNYSSELNVNALLLGDSALYLCASSLVGGARETQYFGPGTRLLVL.

The chain combines TRBV5-4 with TRBJ2-5, with TRBD2 matching 9 bases. J lost 3 bases, V lost 3 bases, and 6 bases had no gene match. Germline CDR1 and CDR2: SGHNT and YYREEE (reference sequence). This CDR3 spans 15 amino acids. The CDR3 nucleotides are TGTGCCAGCAGCTCCTATAGCGGGAGCGAAGAGACCCAGTACTTC. Protein sequence: CASSSYSGSEETQYF.

On this clone: Other DNA sequences of this sample code for an identical CDR3. The chain joins TRBV7-9 to TRBJ2-7; 7 positions match TRBD1. CDR1 SEHNR and CDR2 FQNEAQ come from the germline V gene (reference sequence). The CDR3 is made up of 14 amino acids. V gave up 5 bases and J gave up 2 bases; unmatched junction bases: 6. CDR3 loop: CASSPRQGPYEQYF. The CDR3 coding sequence is TGTGCCAGCAGCCCTCGACAGGGCCCCTACGAGCAGTACTTC. The complete variable domain, with remaining parts taken from reference TRBV7-9 and TRBJ2-7, reads DTGVSQNPRHKITKRGQNVTFRCDPISEHNRLYWYRQTLGQGPEFLTYFQNEAQLEKSRLLSDRFSAERPKGSFSTLEIQRTEQGDSAMYLCASSPRQGPYEQYFGPGTRLTVT.

J is TRBJ2-2 and V is TRBV4-3; TRBD1 is a possible D gene (5 bases). Deletions cut 0 bases from V and 1 base from J, with 9 bases between. The CDR3 consists of 16 residues. Looked up from germline, CDR1 is LGHNA and CDR2 is YSLEER. The DNA of the CDR3 is TGCGCCAGCAGCCAAGAGGCAGGGTGGAACACCGGGGAGCTGTTTTTT. Its protein product is CASSQEAGWNTGELFF.

For this clone: At one boundary the junction diverges from the germline segment, which might be a read error. This rearrangement joins TRBV7-7 to TRBJ2-7; D may be TRBD1 or TRBD2 (5 bases each). Germline values: CDR1 SSHAT, CDR2 FNYEAQ (reference sequence). The length of the CDR3 is 15 residues. The CDR3 here is CASSPPGTPAYEQYF. CDR3 in DNA: TGTGCTAGCAGCCCCCCAGGGACCCCCGCCTACGAGCAGTACTTC.

This sequence joins TRBV29-1 and TRBJ2-3; tentative D call: TRBD1 (5 bases). Per the germline V gene, CDR1 is SQVTM and CDR2 is ANQGSEA. The V end lost 0 bases, the J end lost 2 bases, and 12 bases lay between the germline ends. This CDR3 comprises 15 residues. CDR3 DNA: TGCAGCGTTGAAGATAAGCAGGGCCCCACAGATACGCAGTATTTT. Translated, it gives CSVEDKQGPTDTQYF.